Listed below are T cell receptor beta chains from one sample, sequenced in a study of T cell changes during pregnancy in multiple sclerosis. The table came from immunoSEQ multiplex PCR; TCRdb's copy has only in-frame clones and leaves some out. Here the sample spans 85,000 to 130,000 clones, approximately 94% being singletons. Sample: peripheral blood, taken before pregnancy. The receptors stem from a female donor with multiple sclerosis, enrolled in a pregnancy study. Both conserved end residues are trimmed from each CDR3.

>TRBJ2-2|TRBV9
ASSVGGGGLAGELF
>TRBJ1-2|TRBV30
AWNTGKGYT
>TRBJ1-1|TRBV27
ASSSRIVRGNTEAF
>TRBJ1-1|TRBV27
ASSLSLTGFTNTEAF
>TRBJ2-2|TRBV7-9
ASSPGQDRELF
>TRBJ2-7|TRBV28
ASSPGHLPYEQY
>TRBJ2-7|TRBV19
ASSKGLRSYEQY
>TRBJ1-3|TRBV9
ASSVGGRRGGNTIY
>TRBJ1-5|TRBV21-1
ASSTRTALYQPQH
>TRBJ2-5|TRBV9
ASSGAGVIETQY
>TRBJ1-1|TRBV5-5
ASYWAMNTEAF
>TRBJ2-1|TRBV19
ASSSSGRADNEQF
>TRBJ2-1|TRBV18
ASSPSGTGYNEQF
>TRBJ2-1|TRBV6-4
ASCGLANNEQF
>TRBJ2-3|TRBV5-1
ASSLGVIAGLSTDTQY
>TRBJ2-7|TRBV28
ASSLSGTGRNYEQY
>TRBJ1-2|TRBV2
ASSGGAGYT
>TRBJ2-2|TRBV7-8
ASSLLITSGRYTGELF
>TRBJ2-7|TRBV27
ASSLFRQGYEQY
>TRBJ2-1|TRBV19
ASRPVSGGSNEQF
>TRBJ1-2|TRBV19
ASSADAGGGGYT
>TRBJ1-3|TRBV5-1
ASSVLSGSGNTIY
>TRBJ1-5|TRBV10-2
ASKAQGIQPQH
>TRBJ2-7|TRBV19
ASSISLAALDEQY
>TRBJ2-5|TRBV5-1
ASSITGTSGRETQY
>TRBJ2-7|TRBV5-1
ASSLGQEGSHEQY
>TRBJ2-5|TRBV6-5
ASSYIGGSQETQY
>TRBJ2-1|TRBV6-5
ASSRAGSKYNEQF
>TRBJ1-1|TRBV7-6
ASSLGGGSLLTEAF
>TRBJ1-3|TRBV30
AWSVDLTSGNTIY
>TRBJ2-5|TRBV11-2
ASSRDRTGTWETQY